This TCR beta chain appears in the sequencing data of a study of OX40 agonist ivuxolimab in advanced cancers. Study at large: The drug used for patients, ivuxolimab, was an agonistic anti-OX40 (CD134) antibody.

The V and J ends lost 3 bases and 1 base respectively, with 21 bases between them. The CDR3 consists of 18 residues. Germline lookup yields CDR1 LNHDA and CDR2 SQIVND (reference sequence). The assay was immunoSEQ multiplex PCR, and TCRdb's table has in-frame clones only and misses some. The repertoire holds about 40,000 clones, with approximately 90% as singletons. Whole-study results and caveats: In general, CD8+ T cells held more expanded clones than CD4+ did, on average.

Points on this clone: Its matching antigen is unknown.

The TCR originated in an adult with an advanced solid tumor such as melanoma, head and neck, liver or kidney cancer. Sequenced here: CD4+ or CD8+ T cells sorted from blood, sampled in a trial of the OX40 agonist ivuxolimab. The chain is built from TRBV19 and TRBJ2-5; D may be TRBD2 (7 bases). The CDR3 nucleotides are TGTGCCAGTAGTATTGGGGGCTGGGAGGGGGAAGGCCAAGAGACCCAGTACTTC. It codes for CASSIGGWEGEGQETQYF.